One and the same sample provided the 25 T cell receptor beta chains below, sequenced in a study of CD8 T cells in ankylosing spondylitis (dated by TCRdb to 2017 to 2019). Receptors were amplified or captured by 5' RACE. This sample was sequenced with an Illumina HiSeq 2500. TCRdb reworked the public reads: Q25 trimming with fastp, MiXCR clone assembly, productive beta chains retained. Records with the same CDR3 protein are collapsed into one entry carrying the most frequent genes and DNA. The sample profile shows roughly 130,000 distinct CDR3 sequences; roughly 7.3% of them were found once. The ten biggest clones cover less than 15% of the sample. Sample: blood, either unsorted or a sorted T cell fraction (not recorded which). The receptors were sampled from a male donor with ankylosing spondylitis or in good health (not recorded which).

This clonotype was observed at least ten times. The gene calls are TRBV3-1 and TRBJ1-2, with D perhaps matching TRBD1 (6 bases). With 1 base removed from V and 4 bases from J, the gap between germline ends came to 16 bases. This CDR3 has 16 residues. Germline V CDR1 and CDR2: LGHDT, YNNKEL (reference sequence). CDR3 sequence reads: CASSQGYSRGLYGYTF. CDR3 in DNA: TGTGCCAGCAGCCAAGGGTATTCCAGGGGCCTCTATGGCTACACCTTC.

This clonotype was counted many times. The chain uses TRBV20-1 and TRBJ2-3, with 10 nucleotides matching TRBD2. V gave up 5 bases and J gave up 3 bases; unmatched junction bases: 5. This CDR3 is built from 14 residues. CDR1 and CDR2 (germline): DFQATT, SNEGSKA (reference sequence). The CDR3 DNA follows: TGCAGTGCTCTAACTAGCGGGAAGACAGATACGCAGTATTTT. This gives the protein CSALTSGKTDTQYF.

This clonotype was seen at least ten times. The chain combines TRBV20-1 with TRBJ1-6; D is uncertain. The CDR3 length is 15 residues. Germline-derived CDR1 and CDR2 are DFQATT and SNEGSKA (reference sequence). Deletions cut 2 bases from V and 2 bases from J, with 10 bases between. The CDR3 bases are TGCAGTGCTAGACCTGACCCGGCCTATAATTCACCCCTCCACTTT. Its protein product is CSARPDPAYNSPLHF.

This clonotype was detected many times. J is TRBJ2-3 and V is TRBV9; D is unresolved. Trimming removed 4 bases from V and 0 bases from J, with 12 bases in between. In germline, CDR1 is SGDLS, CDR2 YYNGEE. CDR3 length equals 15 residues. The CDR3 coding sequence is TGTGCCAGCAGCTACGCAGGAACCAGCACAGATACGCAGTATTTT. Its protein is CASSYAGTSTDTQYF.

At least ten counts were recorded for this clonotype. The chain uses TRBV15 and TRBJ2-2; D ambiguous. This CDR3 is built from 15 residues. Germline V CDR1 and CDR2: LNHNV, YYDKDF (reference sequence). Between the trimmed V and J ends, which lost 0 bases and 1 base, there was a span of 6 bases. CDR3 protein: CATSRDRLNTGELFF. The CDR3 nucleotides read TGTGCCACCAGCAGAGATAGACTGAACACCGGGGAGCTGTTTTTT.

This clonotype was observed many times. V gene TRBV7-9 combines with J gene TRBJ2-3, with 7 bases lining up with TRBD2. The CDR3 has 16 residues. V shed 1 base, J shed 0 bases, and the junction held 4 bases outside the gene matches. Germline V gene lookup returns CDR1 SEHNR and CDR2 FQNEAQ (reference sequence). In nucleotides, the CDR3 is TGTGCCAGCAGCTTAGATGTGGGAGGGAGCACAGATACGCAGTATTTT. Amino acid sequence: CASSLDVGGSTDTQYF. Looking up the rest from reference TRBV7-9 and TRBJ2-3 gives the full variable domain: DTGVSQNPRHKITKRGQNVTFRCDPISEHNRLYWYRQTLGQGPEFLTYFQNEAQLEKSRLLSDRFSAERPKGSFSTLEIQRTEQGDSAMYLCASSLDVGGSTDTQYFGPGTRLTVL.

This clonotype was seen repeatedly, ten times or more. The J gene is TRBJ2-7, the V gene TRBV29-1; D might be TRBD2 (6 bases). V was clipped by 6 bases and J by 1 base, with 16 bases between them. Per the germline V gene, CDR1 is SQVTM and CDR2 is ANQGSEA. This CDR3 region has 14 residues. The CDR3, as DNA: TGCAGCGTCCCGAAAGCGGGTACTTCCTACGAGCAGTACTTC. Its protein is CSVPKAGTSYEQYF.

This clonotype was seen ten or more times. J is TRBJ1-1 and V is TRBV20-1; 9 nucleotides match TRBD1. This CDR3 contains 14 residues. V dropped 4 bases and J dropped 1; count of bases not matched to a gene: 4. Per germline, CDR1 DFQATT and CDR2 SNEGSKA (reference sequence). CDR3 DNA: TGCAGTGCTACCGGGACAGGGACGAACACTGAAGCTTTCTTT. It translates to CSATGTGTNTEAFF.

This clonotype occurred many times. The chain uses TRBV11-2 and TRBJ1-5; 9 positions agree with TRBD1. Germline-derived CDR1 and CDR2 are SGHAT and FQNNGV. The J segment lost 0 bases and the V segment lost 6 bases, leaving 15 bases of the junction unmatched. The CDR3 sequence is 19 residues long. CDR3 region: CASSRRDRAFSGSNQPQHF. The CDR3 DNA reads as TGTGCCAGCAGTCGCCGGGACAGGGCTTTTTCAGGTAGCAATCAGCCCCAGCATTTT.

In its sample, this clonotype was seen many times. The rearrangement joins TRBV12-3 or TRBV12-4 to TRBJ2-6; D is possibly TRBD2 (5 bases). The CDR3 sequence is 13 residues long. Trimming took 8 bases from V and 3 from J, leaving 8 bases between them. In DNA, the CDR3 is TGTGCCAGCGCTCGGGGTGGGGCCAACGTCCTGACTTTC. Its translation: CASARGGANVLTF.

This clonotype has at least ten counts. This sequence joins TRBV20-1 and TRBJ1-1; a possible D gene is TRBD1 (5 bases). This CDR3 is built from 14 residues. Germline CDR1 and CDR2: DFQATT and SNEGSKA (reference sequence). Trimming removed 0 bases at V and 2 bases at J, with 10 bases between. The CDR3 loop reads CSARDRAPNTEAFF. CDR3 in DNA: TGCAGTGCTAGAGACAGGGCGCCCAACACTGAAGCTTTCTTT.

This clonotype was picked up many times. The J gene is TRBJ1-3, the V gene TRBV11-2; the D is unclear. V lost 5 bases and J lost 0, with 5 bases in between. The CDR3 loop spans 13 amino acids. Per the germline V gene, CDR1 is SGHAT and CDR2 is FQNNGV. CDR3: CASSVHSGNTIYF. In DNA form, the CDR3 reads TGTGCCAGCAGCGTCCACTCTGGAAACACCATATATTTT.

This clonotype was picked up many times. The chain recombines TRBV5-4 with TRBJ2-2, with TRBD2 as a possible D gene (7 bases). The V gene's germline CDR1 is SGHNT and CDR2 YYREEE (reference sequence). The CDR3 contains 17 residues. Trimming pared 2 bases from V and 0 bases from J, leaving 14 bases between. CDR3 residues: CASSFRGGGTNTGELFF. The CDR3 DNA follows: TGTGCCAGCAGCTTTAGGGGGGGCGGCACGAACACCGGGGAGCTGTTTTTT.

This chain links TRBV12-3 or TRBV12-4 with TRBJ2-2; no clear D. This CDR3 is 13 amino acids long. Trimming took 6 bases from V and 7 from J, leaving 12 bases between them. The CDR3 sequence is CASRLRRNGELFF. CDR3 bases: TGTGCCAGCAGACTCAGACGGAACGGGGAGCTGTTTTTT.

The sample holds many counts of this clonotype. The rearrangement joins TRBV9 to TRBJ2-2; D ambiguous. V was shortened by 0 bases and J by 3 bases, with 3 bases between the two germline ends. The CDR3 spans 13 residues. Germline lookup yields CDR1 SGDLS and CDR2 YYNGEE. This CDR3 reads CASSVVYTGELFF. In DNA, the CDR3 is TGTGCCAGCAGCGTAGTCTACACCGGGGAGCTGTTTTTT.

A remark on this clonotype: This may come from a read error, since a much larger clone is one base off. The V call is TRBV29-1, the J call TRBJ2-3, with D unresolved. Trimming pared 3 bases from V and 0 bases from J, leaving 7 bases between. The CDR3 contains 13 residues. Germline V gives CDR1 SQVTM, CDR2 ANQGSEA. CDR3 bases: TGCAGCGTTGATGGGTCTAGCACAGATACGCAGTATTTT. Protein product: CSVDGSSTDTQYF.

This clonotype was detected many times. The rearrangement joins TRBV29-1 to TRBJ1-2, with a weak D call TRBD1 (6 bases). CDR3 size: 12 residues. Germline assignment: CDR1 SQVTM and CDR2 ANQGSEA. V lost 4 bases, J lost 2 bases, and 8 bases lay in between. CDR3 in amino acids: CSVGGRNYGYTF. The DNA for the CDR3 is TGCAGCGTTGGGGGGCGCAACTATGGCTACACCTTC.

This clonotype has at least ten counts. V is TRBV5-6 and J is TRBJ2-5; 9 nucleotides agree with TRBD2. V was pared by 3 bases and J by 0 bases, with 6 bases of the junction left unmatched. The CDR3 spans 16 residues. Germline V gene sequence: CDR1 SGHDT, CDR2 YYEEEE. CDR3 residues: CASSSKRGVYQETQYF. The DNA of the CDR3 is TGTGCCAGCAGCTCAAAGCGGGGGGTGTACCAAGAGACCCAGTACTTC.

This clonotype was counted many times. The chain joins TRBV5-6 to TRBJ1-2; D unresolved. Trimming removed 0 bases at V and 0 bases at J, with 9 bases between. CDR1 and CDR2 from the germline V gene are SGHDT and YYEEEE. The CDR3 contains 15 residues. CDR3: CASSLVDGANYGYTF. Written as DNA, the CDR3 is TGTGCCAGCAGCTTGGTAGACGGAGCTAACTATGGCTACACCTTC.

This clonotype appeared many times. CDR3 nucleotide sequence: TGTGCCAGCAGCGTTGACGGATTCAATGAGCAGTTCTTC. Protein product: CASSVDGFNEQFF. This chain connects TRBV9 to TRBJ2-1; D ambiguous. Germline V lookup: CDR1 SGDLS, CDR2 YYNGEE. CDR3 length: 13 residues. The V end was cut by 2 bases, the J end by 6 bases, with 9 bases between.

This clonotype came up a few times. This chain joins TRBV5-1 and TRBJ1-1, with D uncertain. Trimming cost V 1 base and J 1 base, with 11 bases left between them. There are 15 residues in the CDR3. The germline gives CDR1 SGHRS, CDR2 YFSETQ. The CDR3: CASSLISGSNTEAFF. The CDR3 region has the DNA TGCGCCAGCAGCTTGATCTCAGGCTCGAACACTGAAGCTTTCTTT.

This clonotype showed up many times. V and J are TRBV6-1 and TRBJ1-4; tentative D call: TRBD1 (6 bases). V gave up 8 bases and J gave up 8 bases, with 24 bases separating them. CDR3 length: 16 amino acids. In germline, CDR1 is MNHNS, CDR2 SASEGT. The CDR3 coding sequence is TGTGCCAGCGGGTCGGGGGGGCATCGGGTCAACGAAAAACTGTTTTTT. It translates to CASGSGGHRVNEKLFF.

This clonotype has ten or more counts. The chain carries TRBV5-1 and TRBJ2-2; D possibly matches TRBD1 or TRBD2 (5 bases each). Germline CDR1 SGHRS, CDR2 YFSETQ. Deletions cut 7 bases from V and 7 bases from J, with 11 bases between. The CDR3 covers 12 residues. In DNA form, the CDR3 reads TGCGCCAGCCGGGACGTAAACGGGGAGCTGTTTTTT. This sequence encodes CASRDVNGELFF.

This clonotype was counted at least ten times. The rearrangement links TRBV29-1 to TRBJ1-1; D may be TRBD1 (6 bases). This CDR3 has 15 amino acids. V lost 1 base to trimming and J lost 4 bases, with 16 bases between them. Germline CDR1 SQVTM, CDR2 ANQGSEA. The CDR3 DNA reads TGCAGCGTTGAAGTAGTCGGGGGCGCGAGCACTGAAGCTTTCTTT. Its translation: CSVEVVGGASTEAFF.

This clonotype was recorded at least ten times. The J gene is TRBJ2-1, the V gene TRBV7-8; 7 bases match TRBD2. The CDR3 covers 17 residues. Germline CDR1 is SGHVS and CDR2 is FQNEAQ. Trimming cost V 2 bases and J 6 bases; bases outside gene matches: 13. DNA for the CDR3: TGTGCCAGCAGCTTATCCGAGCGGGGTACGGGGGGCAATGAGCAGTTCTTC. It translates to CASSLSERGTGGNEQFF.